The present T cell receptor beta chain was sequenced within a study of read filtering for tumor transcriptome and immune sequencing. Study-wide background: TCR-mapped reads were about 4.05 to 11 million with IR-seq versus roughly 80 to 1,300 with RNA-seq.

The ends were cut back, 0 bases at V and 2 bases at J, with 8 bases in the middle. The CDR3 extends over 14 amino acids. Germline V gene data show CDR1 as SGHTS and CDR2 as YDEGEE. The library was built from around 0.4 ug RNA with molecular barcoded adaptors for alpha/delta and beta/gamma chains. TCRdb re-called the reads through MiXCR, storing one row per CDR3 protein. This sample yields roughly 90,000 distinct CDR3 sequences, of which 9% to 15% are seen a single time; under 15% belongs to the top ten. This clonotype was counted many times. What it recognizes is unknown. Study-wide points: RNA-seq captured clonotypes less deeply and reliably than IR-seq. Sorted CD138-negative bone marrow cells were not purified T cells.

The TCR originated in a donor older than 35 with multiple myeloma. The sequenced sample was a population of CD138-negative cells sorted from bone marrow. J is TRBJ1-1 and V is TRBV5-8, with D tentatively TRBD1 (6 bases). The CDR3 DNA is TGTGCCAGCAGCTTGGGGGGGGGCAACACTGAAGCTTTCTTT. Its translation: CASSLGGGNTEAFF.